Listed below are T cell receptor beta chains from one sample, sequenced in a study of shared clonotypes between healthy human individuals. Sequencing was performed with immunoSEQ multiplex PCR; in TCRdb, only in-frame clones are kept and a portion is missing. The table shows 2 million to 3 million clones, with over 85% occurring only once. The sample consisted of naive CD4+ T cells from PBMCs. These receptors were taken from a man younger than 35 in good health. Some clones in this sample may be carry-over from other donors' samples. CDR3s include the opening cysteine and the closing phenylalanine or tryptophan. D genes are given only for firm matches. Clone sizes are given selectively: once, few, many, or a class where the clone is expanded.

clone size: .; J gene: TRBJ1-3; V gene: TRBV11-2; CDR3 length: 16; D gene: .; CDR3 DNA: TGTGCCAGCAGCCCAATTCGGACGAGCTCTGGAAACACCATATATTTT; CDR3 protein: CASSPIRTSSGNTIYF
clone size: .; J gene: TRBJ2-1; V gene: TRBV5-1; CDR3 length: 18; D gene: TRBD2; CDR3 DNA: TGCGCCAGCAGCCAAGGGACTAGCGGGCAAAGCTCCTACAATGAGCAGTTCTTC; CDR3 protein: CASSQGTSGQSSYNEQFF
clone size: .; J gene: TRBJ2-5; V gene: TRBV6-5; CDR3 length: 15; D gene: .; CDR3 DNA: TGTGCCAGCAGTTACTCGACTCTGAAGAAAGAGACCCAGTACTTC; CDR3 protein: CASSYSTLKKETQYF
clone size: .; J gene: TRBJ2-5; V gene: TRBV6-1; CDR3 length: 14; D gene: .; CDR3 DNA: TGTGCCATCAATCGGGAGACCTATCAAGAGACCCAGTACTTC; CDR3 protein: CAINRETYQETQYF
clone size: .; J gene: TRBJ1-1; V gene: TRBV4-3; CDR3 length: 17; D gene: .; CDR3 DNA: TGCGCCAGCACCGCAAGGTTGGGACAAGACATGAACACTGAAGCTTTCTTT; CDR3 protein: CASTARLGQDMNTEAFF
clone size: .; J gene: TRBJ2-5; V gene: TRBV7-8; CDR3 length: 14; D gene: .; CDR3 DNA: TGTGCCAGCAGCCCAGGACTGGTCCAAGAGACCCAGTACTTC; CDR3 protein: CASSPGLVQETQYF
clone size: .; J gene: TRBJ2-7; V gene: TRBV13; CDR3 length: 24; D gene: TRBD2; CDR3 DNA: TGTGCCAGCAGCTCGTCGGCCGTCCGGAACCCCGGACTAGTAACACATAAGCCAGACTACGAGCAGTACTTC; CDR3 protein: CASSSSAVRNPGLVTHKPDYEQYF
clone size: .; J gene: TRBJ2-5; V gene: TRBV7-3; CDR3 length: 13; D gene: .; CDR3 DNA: TGTGCCAGCAGCTTAAACCTGCAAGAGACCCAGTACTTC; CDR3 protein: CASSLNLQETQYF
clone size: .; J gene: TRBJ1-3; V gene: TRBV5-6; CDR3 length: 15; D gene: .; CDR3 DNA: TGTGCCAGCAGTCGTCGGACTGTTTCCGGAAACACCATATATTTT; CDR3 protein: CASSRRTVSGNTIYF
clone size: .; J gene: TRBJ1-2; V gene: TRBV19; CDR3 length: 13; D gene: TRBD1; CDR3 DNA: TGTGCCAGTAGTTTGGAGGGGGCGCCGGGCTACACCTTC; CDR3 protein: CASSLEGAPGYTF
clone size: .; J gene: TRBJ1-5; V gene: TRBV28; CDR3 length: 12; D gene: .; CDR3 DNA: TGTGCCAGCAGTTTAGTCGGGCAGCCCCAGCATTTT; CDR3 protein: CASSLVGQPQHF
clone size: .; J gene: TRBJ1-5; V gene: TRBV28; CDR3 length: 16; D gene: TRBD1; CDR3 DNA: TGTGCCAGCAGTTTTACGGGGGTAGGGGGCCGTCAGCCCCAGCATTTT; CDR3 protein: CASSFTGVGGRQPQHF
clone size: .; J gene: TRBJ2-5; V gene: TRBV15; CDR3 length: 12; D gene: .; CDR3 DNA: TGTGCCACCAGCAGAGGGGCTGAGACCCAGTACTTC; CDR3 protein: CATSRGAETQYF
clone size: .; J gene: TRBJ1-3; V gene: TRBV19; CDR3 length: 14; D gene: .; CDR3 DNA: TGTGCCAGTACCGCAGCCAGCTCTGGAAACACCATATATTTT; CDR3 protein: CASTAASSGNTIYF
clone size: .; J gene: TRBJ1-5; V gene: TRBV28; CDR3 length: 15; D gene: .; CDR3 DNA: TGTGCCAGCAGTTTATTACGGGCCATAAGCCAGCCCCAGCATTTT; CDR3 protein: CASSLLRAISQPQHF
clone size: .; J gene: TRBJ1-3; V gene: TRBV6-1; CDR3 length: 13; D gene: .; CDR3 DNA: TGTGCCAGTACACTTTCAGGTTACAACACCATATATTTT; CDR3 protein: CASTLSGYNTIYF
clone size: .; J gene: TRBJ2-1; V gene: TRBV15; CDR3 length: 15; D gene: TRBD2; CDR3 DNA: TGTGCCACCAGCAGAGCGGGGGGGAGAGGCAATGAGCAGTTCTTC; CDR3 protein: CATSRAGGRGNEQFF
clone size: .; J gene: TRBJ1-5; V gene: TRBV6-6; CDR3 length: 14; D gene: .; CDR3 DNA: TGTGCCAGCAGTTATGGGGGTTCGAATCAGCCCCAGCATTTT; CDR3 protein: CASSYGGSNQPQHF
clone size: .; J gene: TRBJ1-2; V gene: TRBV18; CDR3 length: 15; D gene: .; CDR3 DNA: TGTGCCAGCTCACCAACGGGGGACCCTAACTATGGCTACACCTTC; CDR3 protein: CASSPTGDPNYGYTF
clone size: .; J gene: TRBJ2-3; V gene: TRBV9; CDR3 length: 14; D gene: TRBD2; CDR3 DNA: TGTGCCAGCAGCGTAGGCGGGAGCGCAGATACGCAGTATTTT; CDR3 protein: CASSVGGSADTQYF
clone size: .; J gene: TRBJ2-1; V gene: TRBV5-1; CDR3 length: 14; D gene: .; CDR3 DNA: TGCGCCAGCAGCTTGGAGGACTGGAAGGGAGAGCAGTTCTTC; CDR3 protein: CASSLEDWKGEQFF
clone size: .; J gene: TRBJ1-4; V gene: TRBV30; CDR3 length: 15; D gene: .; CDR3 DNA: TGTGCCTGGAGTGTACGCGGGGGCCCCAATGAAAAACTGTTTTTT; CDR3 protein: CAWSVRGGPNEKLFF
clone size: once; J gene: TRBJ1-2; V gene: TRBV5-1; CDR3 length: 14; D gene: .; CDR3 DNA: TGCGCCAGCAGCTTGGGAGGCACTAACTATGGCTACACCTTC; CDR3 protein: CASSLGGTNYGYTF
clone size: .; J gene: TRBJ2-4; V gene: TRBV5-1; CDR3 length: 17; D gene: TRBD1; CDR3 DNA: TGCGCCAGCAGCTTGTCCCAGGGGGTGGGTATCAAAAACATTCAGTACTTC; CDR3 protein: CASSLSQGVGIKNIQYF
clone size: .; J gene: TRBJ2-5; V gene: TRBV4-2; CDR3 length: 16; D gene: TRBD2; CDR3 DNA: TGTGCCAGCAGCCTTAGCAGGGCGGGAGGGCCAGAGACCCAGTACTTC; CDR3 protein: CASSLSRAGGPETQYF
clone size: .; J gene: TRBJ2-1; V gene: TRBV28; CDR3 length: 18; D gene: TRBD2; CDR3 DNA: TGTGCCAGCAGCGGGCTACCCGGGAGGGGGAGCTCCTACAATGAGCAGTTCTTC; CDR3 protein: CASSGLPGRGSSYNEQFF
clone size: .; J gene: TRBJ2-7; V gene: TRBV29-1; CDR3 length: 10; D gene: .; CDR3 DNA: TGCAGCCCCCAGGGCTACGAGCAGTACTTC; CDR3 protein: CSPQGYEQYF
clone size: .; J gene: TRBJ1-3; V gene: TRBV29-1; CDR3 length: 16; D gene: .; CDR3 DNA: TGCAGCGTTGTTACACCTCGACAGAACTCTGGAAACACCATATATTTT; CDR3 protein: CSVVTPRQNSGNTIYF
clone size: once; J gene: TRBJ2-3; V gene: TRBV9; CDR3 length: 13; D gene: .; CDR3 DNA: TGTGCCAGCAGCCCTACTAGGTTCGATACGCAGTATTTT; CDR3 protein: CASSPTRFDTQYF
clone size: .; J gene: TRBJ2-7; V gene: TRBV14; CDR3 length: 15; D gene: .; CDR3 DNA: TGTGCCAGCAGCCAAGGAGGGTGGGCAGGGAACGAGCAGTACTTC; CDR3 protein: CASSQGGWAGNEQYF
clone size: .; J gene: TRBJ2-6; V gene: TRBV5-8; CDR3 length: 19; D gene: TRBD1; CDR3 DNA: TGTGCCAGCAGCTCGAGGACCGGACAGGTCGTCGCTGGGGCCAACGTCCTGACTTTC; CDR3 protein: CASSSRTGQVVAGANVLTF
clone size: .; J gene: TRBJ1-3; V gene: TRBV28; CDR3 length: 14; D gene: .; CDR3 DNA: TGTGCCAGCAGTTCGTCAGGGGACGGAAACACCATATATTTT; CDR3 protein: CASSSSGDGNTIYF
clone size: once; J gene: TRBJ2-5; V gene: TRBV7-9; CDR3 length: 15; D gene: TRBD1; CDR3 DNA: TGTGCCAGCAGCTTAACAGGGGGTTTGGGAGAGACCCAGTACTTC; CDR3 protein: CASSLTGGLGETQYF
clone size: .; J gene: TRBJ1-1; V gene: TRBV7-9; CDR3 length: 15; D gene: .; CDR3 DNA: TGTGCCAGCAGCTTAGGAGCACGGATGGACACTGAAGCTTTCTTT; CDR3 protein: CASSLGARMDTEAFF
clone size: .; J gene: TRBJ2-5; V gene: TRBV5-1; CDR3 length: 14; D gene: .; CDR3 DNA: TGCGCCAGCAGCACCGGGACACGGCAAGAGACCCAGTACTTC; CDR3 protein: CASSTGTRQETQYF
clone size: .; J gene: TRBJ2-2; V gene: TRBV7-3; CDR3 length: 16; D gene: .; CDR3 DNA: TGTGCCAGCAGCTTATTGGACGCGCCGAACACCGGGGAGCTGTTTTTT; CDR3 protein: CASSLLDAPNTGELFF
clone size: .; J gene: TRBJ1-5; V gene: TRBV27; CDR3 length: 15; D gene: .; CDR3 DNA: TGTGCCAGCAGTTTTGGACGGAGAGGTGATCAGCCCCAGCATTTT; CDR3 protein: CASSFGRRGDQPQHF
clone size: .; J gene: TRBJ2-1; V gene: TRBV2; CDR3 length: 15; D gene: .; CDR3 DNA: TGTGCCAGCAGTCACCCCCGGGCAGGGTTGAATGAGCAGTTCTTC; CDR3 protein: CASSHPRAGLNEQFF
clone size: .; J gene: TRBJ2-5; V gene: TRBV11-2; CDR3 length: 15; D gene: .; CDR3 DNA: TGTGCCAGCAGCTTAGATCAGAAGGTTAGAGAGACCCAGTACTTC; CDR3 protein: CASSLDQKVRETQYF
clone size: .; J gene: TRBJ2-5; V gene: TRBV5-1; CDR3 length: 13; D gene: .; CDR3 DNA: TGCGCCAGCAGCCCGGACGGGCAAGAGACCCAGTACTTC; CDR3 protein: CASSPDGQETQYF